Sequencing of this T cell receptor beta chain was carried out in a study of cytomegalovirus exposure and HLA in healthy donors (TCRdb year 2017). Turning to the overall study: An earlier analysis of several hundred of the donors reported about 250 Gb of sequence data and 117 million unique TCR beta sequences from roughly 200 million T cells. Both class I and class II loci were covered by HLA typing, at four-digit resolution. Donor age, sex, ethnicity and CMV serostatus were collected together with the repertoire data. Across about 370 genotyped donors of the cohort, an average of approximately 200,000 unique TCR beta nucleotide sequences per donor were sequenced, and approximately 17% of those sequences were non-productive. Of the 398 genotyped donors, 81% fell in the genetic ancestry cluster associated with self-reported Caucasian donors. The study was designed to test whether signatures of past pathogen exposure could be identified by cataloging public T cell receptors. The number of typed donors differed by locus: about 620-630 for A, B, C, DRB1 and DQB1; 500 to 550 for DQA1; about 600 for DPA1; and some 450 for DPB1. In addition to the first cohort of approximately 670 subjects, a separate validation cohort of 130 or so different subjects was used. A later analysis re-examined previously published TCR beta repertoires from roughly 650 donors and added high-resolution HLA genotyping to investigate patterns of TCR occurrence. A few DR-DQ haplotypes were treated as single units for association and clustering because of strong linkage in the cohort. The later analysis used no new phenotypic data to find candidate immune exposures, relying instead on TCR beta sequences and their occurrence across donors. High-throughput TCR immunosequencing, statistical association of individual TCRs with disease status, and machine learning were combined to predict cytomegalovirus infection status. In an earlier analysis of more than 550 of the donors, high-throughput TCR beta sequencing was used to judge whether each TCR beta V gene segment behaved as functional or pseudogenic. Every discovery cohort repertoire had been produced on one sequencing platform. A later genetic analysis used genome-wide SNP genotypes for about 60% of the 666 donors, treating that subset as a discovery cohort. Approximately 300 gigabases of sequencing data and 70 million to 95 million unique TCR sequences made up an early release that covered several hundred HLA-typed donors. Using immunosequencing, the study profiled T cell repertoires from about 610 subjects and related those repertoires to cytomegalovirus serostatus.

V is reduced by 5 bases and J by 1 base, leaving a spacing of 14 bases between them. Reading the germline V gene (reference sequence) gives CDR1 LNHDA and CDR2 SQIVND. Measured from the cysteine to the phenylalanine, the CDR3 is 15 residues long. Left in the record is the CDR3 DNA by itself, 45 bases read in frame from the first base. On this clone: Its antigen is currently not known. No per-base quality is available; no much larger clone lies one base away.

In total, approximately 700 healthy bone marrow donors made up the cohort. At the time of sampling, every cohort member was nominally healthy, though immune exposures that went unrecorded were likely present. The donor tested CMV seronegative, placing the donor among the 352 seronegative members of the cohort. Every donor gave a peripheral blood sample, and the peripheral blood mononuclear cells from that sample were used for TCR beta sequencing. Genomic DNA extraction from the blood cell samples was performed with the Qiagen DNeasy Blood Extraction Kit. The library was made by the immunoSEQ multiplex PCR assay. For the multiplex PCR, a mixture combining 60 forward primers for TCR Vbeta segments and 13 reverse primers for TCR Jbeta segments was used. The CDR3 region of rearranged TCR beta genes was amplified from genomic DNA with a multiplex PCR assay. The amplified TCR beta libraries were sequenced on the Illumina HiSeq System as 87-base-pair reads. In the paper's pipeline: In a later analysis, around 80 million unique TCR beta chains were counted across the approximately 670 repertoires, and roughly 11 million of these chains were shared by at least two donors. To remove PCR and sequencing errors, raw reads were error-corrected and collapsed into unique sequences using a nearest-neighbor algorithm that merged closely related sequences. Alignment of CDR3 sequences to IMGT reference sequences was used to assign V, D and J gene segments. For a sequence to be retained, at least a six-nucleotide match to both a V gene segment and a J gene segment was required. A rearrangement was called productive if the CDR3 had no stop codons and remained in frame with V and J, and every other rearrangement was called non-productive. CDR3 was defined by IMGT convention, running from the second conserved V-encoded cysteine to the conserved J-encoded phenylalanine. In an earlier analysis of 587 of the donors, sequences lacking an unambiguous match to a single V gene segment were excluded. An earlier analysis of a few hundred of the donors called V segments functional above 56.7% productive rearrangements and segregating when the between-donor standard deviation exceeded 5%. A statistical classification framework was built for diagnosing cytomegalovirus status from the catalog of TCR beta chain sequences. In a later analysis, V and J genes were assigned by comparing TCR nucleotide sequences against IMGT/GENE-DB human TR gene sequences. The TCRdist pipeline was used in a later analysis to assign CDR3 sequences and most-parsimonious VDJ recombination scenarios. In a later analysis, each TCR beta chain was defined by its CDR3 amino acid sequence together with its V-gene family, and reads without a unique V-gene family were excluded. To address suspected cross-contamination and a sequencing artifact, a later analysis removed 592 highly shared, low-generation-probability nucleotide sequences. A later analysis calculated a clonal expansion index for each public chain from normalized within-repertoire ranks of inferred template counts. Generation probabilities in a later analysis came from a VDJ recombination model fitted to out-of-frame rearrangements, and those results were checked against IGoR. In a later analysis, TCR-TCR, TCR-HLA and TCR-CMV co-occurrence was scored with hypergeometric tests, and a repertoire-size bias correction was applied to TCR pairs. False discovery rates were estimated in a later analysis by permuting HLA or CMV assignments 20 times. In a later analysis, co-occurring TCRs were grouped with DBSCAN, and TCRdist sequence similarity was added when clustering was performed within HLA-allele-positive subsets. Repertoires with fewer than 30,000 or more than 120,000 public chains, plus five repertoires with anomalous nucleotide sharing, were excluded from co-occurrence clustering. TCRdb stores this immuneACCESS table with in-frame sequences only. Part of the clones is absent; in the studies checked, under half of the shortfall reflects unresolved V genes, and no reason is known for the rest. V and J calls and clone size are copied from that table; D and trimming were computed from the DNA. For this sample there are about 130,000 clones; about 80% appear just once. The leading ten clones occupy over 1.5% of the sample.

What the authors observed across the whole study: It was suggested by the authors that the approach could potentially be generalized to other disease states and immunological phenotypes. A further reported finding was that TCR beta sequences accurately predicted the HLA-A and HLA-B alleles for most subjects in the first cohort. According to a later genetic analysis, donors in an Asian-associated ancestry cluster had fewer N-insertions in productive TCRs than the approximately 700-donor mean. When HLA alleles, especially DR and DQ, strongly co-occurred, attributing TCR associations to individual alleles was difficult. Compared with equally common non-associated chains, HLA-associated TCR beta chains in a later analysis were more clonally expanded and had lower generation probabilities. Roughly uniform sequencing depth across donors was assumed in presence/absence analyses, although this assumption may not hold. Most TCR sequences were observed very rarely across donors, whereas some public TCRs were present in many individuals. In a later genetic analysis, a missense DCLRE1C variant was associated with V-gene and J-gene trimming of TCR beta chains, and the association was replicated in an independent cohort. In a later analysis, the rate of TCR association differed among HLA loci, with DRB1 alleles having the most associated TCRs and HLA-C alleles having the fewest. Several of the top co-occurrence clusters appeared to be linked to parvovirus B19, influenza, CMV and Epstein-Barr virus, according to a later analysis. Because counts were too low, approximately 15 rarely observed V segments, including chromosome 9 orphons, were excluded from the earlier analysis of several hundred of the donors. CMV serostatus was the only immune exposure information available for the cohort. A later analysis found that most CMV-associated TCR beta chains appeared HLA-restricted, with HLA associations seemingly driven largely by CMV exposure. In an earlier analysis of several hundred of the donors, most TCR beta V segments were observed in productive rearrangements about 90% or about 30% of the time, broadly matching IMGT annotations. A cluster of highly shared sequence variants was judged likely to represent a technical artifact of the sequencing pipeline. In both the original and validation cohorts, the classifier was reported to diagnose cytomegalovirus status with high specificity and sensitivity. HLA typing was unavailable for some donors at each locus, so association tests used only the typed subset. Correlated functional status among segregating V segments might be attributable to linkage disequilibrium, but an unknown experimental factor could not be ruled out. The study gave a list of 150 to 200 TCR beta chains associated with cytomegalovirus. In a later analysis, 16,951 TCR beta sequences were associated with specific HLA alleles at a false discovery rate of 0.05. Some IMGT-functional V segments, including TRBV6-2 and TRBV6-3, could not be distinguished by the 87-base-pair reads and were therefore excluded. In vitro tests confirmed that a few of the cytomegalovirus-associated TCR beta chains recognize cytomegalovirus antigens. This cohort had only TCR beta chains sequenced, and the lack of alpha or paired-chain data limited which features could be detected.

This chain is built from TRBV19 and TRBJ1-1, and TRBD1 may be the D gene, going by 5 matching bases. This TCR was recovered from a woman aged 45-59 years in good health and CMV-seronegative. Source material: PBMCs. The CDR3 protein: CASSSKQVSNTEAFF. At the DNA level, the sequence is TGTGCCAGTAGTTCCAAACAGGTTTCGAACACTGAAGCTTTCTTT.